Listed below are T cell receptor beta chains from one sample, sequenced in a study of blood T cells in healthy people across ages. TCRdb fed the 5' RACE reads into MiXCR, producing one record per CDR3 protein. In the table there are about 1.6 million distinct CDR3 sequences, 30% to 35% of which are singletons. Sequencing was performed on blood. All receptors come from a woman in her twenties or thirties in good health. Both conserved end residues are part of each CDR3. A D gene is named only where the DNA matches it firmly. Size tells how often a clone was seen (once, few, many) or the class of an expanded clone, and some rows leave it out.

D gene: NA
clone size: many
V gene: TRBV7-2
J gene: TRBJ2-3
CDR3 protein: CASSLFSQYF
CDR3 DNA: TGTGCCAGCAGCTTATTTTCGCAGTATTTT

D gene: TRBD1
clone size: NA
V gene: TRBV5-8
J gene: TRBJ2-1
CDR3 protein: CASSPEVRDRGEQFF
CDR3 DNA: TGTGCCAGCAGCCCCGAGGTCAGGGACAGGGGTGAGCAGTTCTTC

D gene: NA
clone size: NA
V gene: TRBV4-1
J gene: TRBJ2-1
CDR3 protein: CASSQDFGIGQFF
CDR3 DNA: TGCGCCAGCAGCCAAGATTTTGGGATAGGGCAGTTCTTC

D gene: NA
clone size: many
V gene: TRBV29-1
J gene: TRBJ1-2
CDR3 protein: CSVLGMNGYTF
CDR3 DNA: TGCAGCGTTCTTGGGATGAATGGCTACACCTTC

D gene: TRBD2
clone size: few
V gene: TRBV7-9
J gene: TRBJ2-1
CDR3 protein: CASSLPRLAGVSNEQFF
CDR3 DNA: TGTGCCAGCAGCTTACCTCGTCTAGCGGGGGTGTCCAATGAGCAGTTCTTC

D gene: TRBD1
clone size: NA
V gene: TRBV7-2
J gene: TRBJ1-1
CDR3 protein: CASSTRGRTEAFF
CDR3 DNA: TGTGCCAGCAGCACCAGGGGGAGAACTGAAGCTTTCTTT

D gene: NA
clone size: NA
V gene: TRBV5-1
J gene: TRBJ2-3
CDR3 protein: CASSTSRGRSTQYF
CDR3 DNA: TGCGCCAGCAGCACTTCCCGGGGGAGGTCTACGCAGTATTTT

D gene: TRBD1
clone size: NA
V gene: TRBV2
J gene: TRBJ2-7
CDR3 protein: CASTKGTGVNEQYF
CDR3 DNA: TGTGCCAGCACCAAAGGGACAGGGGTTAACGAGCAGTACTTC

D gene: TRBD2
clone size: NA
V gene: TRBV7-2
J gene: TRBJ2-1
CDR3 protein: CASSLRRESYNEQFF
CDR3 DNA: TGTGCCAGCAGCTTGAGGCGGGAGTCCTACAATGAGCAGTTCTTC

D gene: TRBD1
clone size: few
V gene: TRBV29-1
J gene: TRBJ1-1
CDR3 protein: CSVVGVGGSYTEAFF
CDR3 DNA: TGCAGCGTTGTAGGCGTAGGGGGCTCGTACACTGAAGCTTTCTTT

D gene: NA
clone size: few
V gene: TRBV12-3/TRBV12-4
J gene: TRBJ2-7
CDR3 protein: CASSFVGGPEQYF
CDR3 DNA: TGTGCCAGCAGTTTCGTGGGGGGTCCGGAGCAGTACTTC

D gene: TRBD1
clone size: many
V gene: TRBV12-3/TRBV12-4
J gene: TRBJ1-2
CDR3 protein: CASSLGQRIYGYTF
CDR3 DNA: TGTGCCAGCAGCCTGGGACAGCGAATCTATGGCTACACCTTC

D gene: NA
clone size: NA
V gene: TRBV7-9
J gene: TRBJ2-1
CDR3 protein: CASSLGGPSRFF
CDR3 DNA: TGTGCCAGCAGCCTAGGTGGTCCGTCGAGGTTCTTC

D gene: TRBD1
clone size: NA
V gene: TRBV7-3
J gene: TRBJ2-5
CDR3 protein: CASSVTGTGVGETQYF
CDR3 DNA: TGTGCCAGCAGCGTCACCGGGACAGGGGTTGGGGAGACCCAGTACTTC

D gene: NA
clone size: NA
V gene: TRBV9
J gene: TRBJ2-2
CDR3 protein: CASSVGEVVNTGELFF
CDR3 DNA: TGTGCCAGCAGCGTAGGGGAAGTCGTGAACACCGGGGAGCTGTTTTTT

D gene: TRBD1
clone size: few
V gene: TRBV5-1
J gene: TRBJ2-1
CDR3 protein: CASSLQGQVANEQFF
CDR3 DNA: TGCGCCAGCAGCCTGCAGGGACAGGTTGCAAATGAGCAGTTCTTC

D gene: NA
clone size: few
V gene: TRBV10-3
J gene: TRBJ1-2
CDR3 protein: CAISVKGYGYTF
CDR3 DNA: TGTGCCATCAGTGTCAAGGGTTATGGCTACACCTTC

D gene: NA
clone size: NA
V gene: TRBV27
J gene: TRBJ2-1
CDR3 protein: CASTLVRGHDEQFF
CDR3 DNA: TGTGCCAGCACCTTAGTGAGGGGTCACGATGAGCAGTTCTTC

D gene: TRBD2
clone size: NA
V gene: TRBV20-1
J gene: TRBJ2-7
CDR3 protein: CSETSGNRHLTYEQYF
CDR3 DNA: TGCAGCGAAACTAGCGGGAATAGGCATCTAACCTACGAGCAGTACTTC

D gene: NA
clone size: once
V gene: TRBV20-1
J gene: TRBJ1-1
CDR3 protein: CGARVRGSMDTEAFF
CDR3 DNA: TGCGGTGCTAGAGTACGCGGGAGCATGGACACTGAAGCTTTCTTT

D gene: NA
clone size: few
V gene: TRBV20-1
J gene: TRBJ2-1
CDR3 protein: CSAHSGSSYNEQFF
CDR3 DNA: TGCAGTGCTCATAGCGGTAGCTCCTACAATGAGCAGTTCTTC

D gene: NA
clone size: NA
V gene: TRBV12-5
J gene: TRBJ2-1
CDR3 protein: CASGLVADSNEQFF
CDR3 DNA: TGTGCTAGTGGTTTGGTAGCGGACAGTAATGAGCAGTTCTTC

D gene: NA
clone size: few
V gene: TRBV12-3/TRBV12-4
J gene: TRBJ1-1
CDR3 protein: CASSLVAGGPNTEAFF
CDR3 DNA: TGTGCCAGCAGTTTGGTCGCGGGGGGGCCGAACACTGAAGCTTTCTTT

D gene: NA
clone size: few
V gene: TRBV20-1
J gene: TRBJ1-1
CDR3 protein: CSAQVPRAFF
CDR3 DNA: TGCAGTGCTCAGGTCCCCCGAGCTTTCTTT

D gene: NA
clone size: NA
V gene: TRBV14
J gene: TRBJ2-4
CDR3 protein: CASSQDLFENIQYF
CDR3 DNA: TGTGCCAGCAGCCAAGATCTTTTCGAAAACATTCAGTACTTC

D gene: NA
clone size: few
V gene: TRBV9
J gene: TRBJ2-1
CDR3 protein: CASSVAYGYNEQFF
CDR3 DNA: TGTGCCAGCAGCGTAGCTTATGGGTACAATGAGCAGTTCTTC

D gene: NA
clone size: NA
V gene: TRBV20-1
J gene: TRBJ2-5
CDR3 protein: CSARDAAGNQETQYF
CDR3 DNA: TGCAGTGCTAGAGACGCGGCGGGGAACCAAGAGACCCAGTACTTC

D gene: NA
clone size: NA
V gene: TRBV11-2
J gene: TRBJ2-3
CDR3 protein: CASSLVRGADTQYF
CDR3 DNA: TGTGCCAGCAGCTTGGTGAGGGGGGCCGATACGCAGTATTTT

D gene: NA
clone size: few
V gene: TRBV30
J gene: TRBJ2-7
CDR3 protein: CACSGKSYEQYF
CDR3 DNA: TGTGCCTGCTCCGGGAAATCCTACGAGCAGTACTTC

D gene: TRBD2
clone size: NA
V gene: TRBV3-1
J gene: TRBJ2-5
CDR3 protein: CASSPATGTSGEETQYF
CDR3 DNA: TGTGCCAGCAGCCCAGCGACCGGGACTAGCGGGGAAGAGACCCAGTACTTC

D gene: NA
clone size: few
V gene: TRBV12-3/TRBV12-4
J gene: TRBJ1-5
CDR3 protein: CASSFGGGSIQPQHF
CDR3 DNA: TGTGCCAGCAGTTTTGGGGGGGGTTCCATTCAGCCCCAGCATTTT

D gene: NA
clone size: few
V gene: TRBV13
J gene: TRBJ2-7
CDR3 protein: CASSWETASSYEQYF
CDR3 DNA: TGTGCCAGCAGCTGGGAGACAGCGAGCTCCTACGAGCAGTACTTC

D gene: NA
clone size: NA
V gene: TRBV4-1
J gene: TRBJ1-3
CDR3 protein: CASSRQGLILSGNTIYF
CDR3 DNA: TGCGCCAGCAGTCGGCAGGGTCTTATCCTCTCTGGAAACACCATATATTTT

D gene: NA
clone size: NA
V gene: TRBV5-1
J gene: TRBJ2-1
CDR3 protein: CASSFLEGFNEQFF
CDR3 DNA: TGCGCCAGCAGCTTTCTAGAGGGGTTTAATGAGCAGTTCTTC

D gene: NA
clone size: few
V gene: TRBV7-8
J gene: TRBJ2-5
CDR3 protein: CASSRFTQTQYF
CDR3 DNA: TGTGCCAGCAGCCGGTTTACTCAGACCCAGTACTTC

D gene: TRBD1
clone size: NA
V gene: TRBV7-2
J gene: TRBJ2-7
CDR3 protein: CASSSQGSTYEQYF
CDR3 DNA: TGTGCCAGCAGCTCACAGGGGAGTACATACGAGCAGTACTTC

D gene: NA
clone size: NA
V gene: TRBV7-9
J gene: TRBJ1-1
CDR3 protein: CASSSTITNRVWAFF
CDR3 DNA: TGTGCCAGCAGCTCCACCATAACGAACAGGGTTTGGGCTTTCTTT

D gene: TRBD2
clone size: many
V gene: TRBV10-3
J gene: TRBJ2-7
CDR3 protein: CAISDELAGSYEQYF
CDR3 DNA: TGTGCCATCAGTGACGAACTAGCGGGCTCCTACGAGCAGTACTTC

D gene: NA
clone size: NA
V gene: TRBV5-1
J gene: TRBJ2-1
CDR3 protein: CASSQAGVYGDNEQFF
CDR3 DNA: TGCGCCAGCAGCCAAGCAGGGGTATATGGGGACAATGAGCAGTTCTTC

D gene: NA
clone size: NA
V gene: TRBV3-1
J gene: TRBJ2-1
CDR3 protein: CASSQEDPPQGYEQFF
CDR3 DNA: TGTGCCAGCAGCCAAGAGGATCCGCCCCAGGGGTATGAGCAGTTCTTC

D gene: TRBD2
clone size: NA
V gene: TRBV27
J gene: TRBJ2-7
CDR3 protein: CASSFAAGAHEQYF
CDR3 DNA: TGTGCCAGCAGTTTTGCAGCGGGAGCCCACGAGCAGTACTTC

D gene: TRBD1
clone size: NA
V gene: TRBV5-6
J gene: TRBJ2-4
CDR3 protein: CASSLTGGNIQYF
CDR3 DNA: TGTGCCAGCAGCTTGACAGGGGGAAACATTCAGTACTTC

D gene: TRBD1
clone size: NA
V gene: TRBV12-3/TRBV12-4
J gene: TRBJ2-1
CDR3 protein: CASTHDRGTYNEQFF
CDR3 DNA: TGTGCCAGCACCCACGACAGGGGGACCTACAATGAGCAGTTCTTC

D gene: NA
clone size: NA
V gene: TRBV12-3/TRBV12-4
J gene: TRBJ1-2
CDR3 protein: CASSGPLGRGENGYTF
CDR3 DNA: TGTGCCAGCAGTGGACCCCTTGGCAGGGGAGAAAATGGCTACACCTTC

D gene: TRBD1
clone size: many
V gene: TRBV29-1
J gene: TRBJ2-1
CDR3 protein: CSGQGSATHNEQFF
CDR3 DNA: TGCAGCGGACAGGGTTCGGCCACCCACAATGAGCAGTTCTTC

D gene: NA
clone size: NA
V gene: TRBV10-3
J gene: TRBJ1-3
CDR3 protein: CAISAEQANSGNTIYF
CDR3 DNA: TGTGCCATCAGTGCGGAGCAGGCGAACTCTGGAAACACCATATATTTT

D gene: NA
clone size: few
V gene: TRBV3-1
J gene: TRBJ1-1
CDR3 protein: CASSQGEQLTGAAFF
CDR3 DNA: TGTGCCAGCAGCCAAGGCGAACAACTGACAGGAGCAGCTTTCTTT

D gene: NA
clone size: NA
V gene: TRBV6-1
J gene: TRBJ1-1
CDR3 protein: CASSEIGISTEAFF
CDR3 DNA: TGTGCCAGCAGTGAAATTGGGATAAGCACTGAAGCTTTCTTT

D gene: NA
clone size: NA
V gene: TRBV20-1
J gene: TRBJ1-1
CDR3 protein: CCGAGDTEAFF
CDR3 DNA: TGCTGTGGGGCAGGGGACACTGAAGCTTTCTTT

D gene: TRBD1
clone size: NA
V gene: TRBV20-1
J gene: TRBJ1-2
CDR3 protein: CSTRVGGTGGYTF
CDR3 DNA: TGCAGTACTAGAGTGGGCGGGACAGGTGGCTACACCTTC

D gene: NA
clone size: NA
V gene: TRBV25-1
J gene: TRBJ2-7
CDR3 protein: CASRKTEYNEQYF
CDR3 DNA: TGTGCCAGCAGGAAAACAGAGTACAACGAGCAGTACTTC

D gene: TRBD2
clone size: few
V gene: TRBV20-1
J gene: TRBJ2-1
CDR3 protein: CSARDPNRVTSGRNLNEQFF
CDR3 DNA: TGCAGTGCTAGAGATCCCAACAGGGTAACTAGCGGGAGGAACCTCAATGAGCAGTTCTTC

D gene: NA
clone size: NA
V gene: TRBV7-2
J gene: TRBJ2-1
CDR3 protein: CASSRQNEQFF
CDR3 DNA: TGTGCCAGCAGCCGACAGAATGAGCAGTTCTTC

D gene: TRBD1
clone size: NA
V gene: TRBV19
J gene: TRBJ2-6
CDR3 protein: CASSNSGQGVSGANVLTF
CDR3 DNA: TGTGCCAGTAGTAATTCGGGACAGGGTGTTTCTGGGGCCAACGTCCTGACTTTC